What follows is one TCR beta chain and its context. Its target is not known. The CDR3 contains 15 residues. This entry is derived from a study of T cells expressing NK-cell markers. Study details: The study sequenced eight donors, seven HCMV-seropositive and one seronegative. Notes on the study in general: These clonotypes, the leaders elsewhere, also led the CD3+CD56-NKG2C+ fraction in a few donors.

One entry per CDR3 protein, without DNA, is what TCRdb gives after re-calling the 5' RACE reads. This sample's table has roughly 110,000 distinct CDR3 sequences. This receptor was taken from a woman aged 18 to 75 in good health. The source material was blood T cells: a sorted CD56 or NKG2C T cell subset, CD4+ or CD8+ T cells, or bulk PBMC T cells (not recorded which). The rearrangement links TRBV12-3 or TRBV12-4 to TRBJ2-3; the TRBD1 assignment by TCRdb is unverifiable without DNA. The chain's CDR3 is CASSFSGGAADTQYF.